This T cell receptor (beta chain) appears in the sequencing data of a study of T cells in Graves' hyperthyroidism and ophthalmopathy. This clonotype was counted between two and nine times. Its specificity is not known. In germline, CDR1 is MGHRA, CDR2 YSYEKL. Between the trimmed V and J ends, which lost 3 bases and 6 bases, there was a span of 10 bases. The CDR3 consists of 13 residues. Amplified regions were TCR beta CDR3 sequences from RNA transcripts. With the HTBI primer set, the TCR CDR3 went through a first round of RT-PCR. TCRdb independently ran MiXCR on the multiplex PCR reads; one entry per CDR3 protein. The sample has 600,000 to 900,000 distinct CDR3 sequences; about a sixth are singletons. General study findings and limits: In blood, most of the thyroid clonotypes expanded above 0.001 were also present.

Specimen: blood. The chain employs TRBV4-1 and TRBJ2-3; D is ambiguous. The clonotype originates from a man aged 18-30 years with Graves' hyperthyroidism. The CDR3 protein is CASSQAPWDTQYF. For the CDR3, the DNA is TGCGCCAGCAGCCAGGCCCCCTGGGATACGCAGTATTTT.